This T cell receptor (beta chain) is from a study of T cells after posttransplantation cyclophosphamide (dated by TCRdb to between 2015 and 2016). Notes on the research overall: The study tracked T cell repertoire reconstitution by TRB sequencing after myeloablative bone marrow transplantation using posttransplantation cyclophosphamide as GVHD prophylaxis. Antigen receptor sequencing covered samples from 35 to 40 PTCy-treated patients and over 15 of their related bone marrow donors. Blood from every one of the roughly 30 PTCy patients who had 1-year posttransplant specimens underwent TRB sequencing. Up to roughly 3 additional blood samples from 2 to 5.2 years after transplant were also TRB-sequenced in 3 patients, as was pretransplant blood from a handful of patients. Because TRA and TRB clonality correlated tightly in eight or nine samples, later TCR analyses were limited to TRB. Public TRB sequences were compared against a database of over 3,600 sequences linked to responses to pathogens, tumor antigens, self-antigens and alloantigens. General findings and caveats noted by the study authors: Donor-recipient similarity was low at 1-2 months but rose over the first year, and later blood repertoires were often dominated by donor CD8+ memory clones. The TRB repertoires of T cells infiltrating skin or GI tract showed only limited overlap with the TRB repertoires of T cells in blood. Across 45 patients, TRB clonality was highly associated with recipient CMV seropositivity and CMV reactivation, and PTCy diversity was similar to diversity in CNI/methotrexate controls.

Peripheral blood samples were provided by related bone marrow donors on the day of marrow donation. Peripheral blood and bone marrow mononuclear cells were isolated by Ficoll-Hypaque density centrifugation and were cryopreserved. Genomic DNA was the input for TRB sequencing, which was run either with the immunoSEQ assay at survey resolution or with the hsTCRB kit. The published analysis was carried out like this. Initial read processing used immunoSEQ software, and repertoire analyses used the LymphoSeq R package. Clonality was computed as 1 minus normalized Shannon entropy, and a Gini coefficient was also calculated for each TRB dataset. To infer phenotypes in unsorted samples, TRB sequences from sorted subsets of the recipient or donor were mapped onto the unsorted samples of the same recipient. What TCRdb holds here is the immuneACCESS table cut down to in-frame rearrangements. Part of the clones is not present; checked against another copy, under half of the missing clones reflect an unresolved V gene, and the others are unexplained. D and trimming were read from the DNA, whereas the V and J calls and clone size are those reported in that table. The sample contains about 66,000 clones, around 93% of them found a single time. The ten largest clones represent roughly 2.9% of the sample.

As regards this clone: Its cognate antigen has yet to be identified. No base quality information exists; no much larger clone differs at one position.

CDR1 and CDR2, looked up from the germline V gene, are MDHEN and SYDVKM. The CDR3, cysteine through phenylalanine, is 12 amino acids long. Kept here is only the CDR3 DNA, which spans 36 bases and is read in frame from base 1. The junction carries 14 bases between V and J, which are trimmed by 8 bases and 7 bases respectively. The V and J segments used are TRBV28 and TRBJ1-2; TRBD1 is a weak D gene call, 5 bases matching. The sequenced sample consisted of PBMCs. This clonotype was obtained from a woman in her thirties in good health and a related stem cell transplant donor. CDR3 sequence: CASSGGTSGYTF. The nucleotide sequence is given as TGTGCCAGCTCCGGTGGGACGTCTGGCTACACCTTC.